The T cell receptor (beta chain) described here comes from a study of T cell responses to AZD1222 COVID-19 vaccine. TCRdb's table, derived via immunoSEQ multiplex PCR, lists solely in-frame clones and lacks some. The repertoire holds roughly 85,000 clones, with 90% as singletons. Trimming at V came to 6 bases and at J to 0 bases, leaving 9 bases not matched to a gene. The germline V gene encodes CDR1 SEHNR and CDR2 FQNEAQ (reference sequence). CDR3 length equals 18 residues. The sequence derives from an adult who received the AZD1222 COVID-19 vaccine. This chain connects TRBV7-9 to TRBJ2-6; TRBD1 aligns across 9 bases. The specimen comprised peripheral blood, sampled 28 days after the second AZD1222 dose. CDR3 residues: CASRTGGRTNSGANVLTF. In DNA form, the CDR3 reads TGTGCCAGCAGAACAGGGGGCCGGACGAACTCTGGGGCCAACGTCCTGACTTTC.